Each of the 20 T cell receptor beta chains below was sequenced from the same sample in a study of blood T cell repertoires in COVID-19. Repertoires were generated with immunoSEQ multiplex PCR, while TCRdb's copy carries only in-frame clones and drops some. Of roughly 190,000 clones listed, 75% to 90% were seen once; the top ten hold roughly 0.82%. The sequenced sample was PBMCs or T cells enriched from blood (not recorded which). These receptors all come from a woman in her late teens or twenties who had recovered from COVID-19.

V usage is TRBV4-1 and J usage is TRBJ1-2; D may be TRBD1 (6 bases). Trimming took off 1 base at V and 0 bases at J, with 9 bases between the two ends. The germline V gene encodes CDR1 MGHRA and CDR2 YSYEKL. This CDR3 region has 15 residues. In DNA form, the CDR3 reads TGCGCCAGCAGCCAAGGGGCAGGGGCTAACTATGGCTACACCTTC. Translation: CASSQGAGANYGYTF.

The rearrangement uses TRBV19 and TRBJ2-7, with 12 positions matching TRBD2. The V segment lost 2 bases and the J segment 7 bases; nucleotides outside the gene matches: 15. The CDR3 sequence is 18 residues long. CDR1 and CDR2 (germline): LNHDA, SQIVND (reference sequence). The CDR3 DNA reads TGTGCCAGTAGTATAAATTTTCGGGCGACTAGCGGGAGACTGGAGCAGTACTTC. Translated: CASSINFRATSGRLEQYF.

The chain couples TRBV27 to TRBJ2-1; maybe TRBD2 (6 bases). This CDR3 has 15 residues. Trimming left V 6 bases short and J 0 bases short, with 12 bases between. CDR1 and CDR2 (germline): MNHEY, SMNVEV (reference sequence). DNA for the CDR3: TGTGCCAGCAGGGGTAGCGGCGGCTCCTACAATGAGCAGTTCTTC. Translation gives CASRGSGGSYNEQFF.

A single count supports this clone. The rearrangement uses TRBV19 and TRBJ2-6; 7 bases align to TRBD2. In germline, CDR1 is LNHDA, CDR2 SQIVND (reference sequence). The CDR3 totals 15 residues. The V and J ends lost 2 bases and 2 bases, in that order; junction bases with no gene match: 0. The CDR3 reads CASSISGTGANVLTF. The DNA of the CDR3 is TGTGCCAGTAGTATAAGCGGGACTGGGGCCAACGTCCTGACTTTC.

CDR3 protein: CASSVDLLAPLDTQYF. The DNA of the CDR3 is TGTGCCAGCAGCGTAGACCTACTAGCCCCCCTGGATACGCAGTATTTT. The rearrangement uses TRBV9 and TRBJ2-3; a possible D gene is TRBD2 (6 bases). Deletions cut 0 bases from V and 6 bases from J, with 17 bases between. This CDR3 contains 16 residues. The V gene's germline CDR1 is SGDLS and CDR2 YYNGEE.

The CDR3 DNA reads as TGCGCCAGCAGCCCGGCCGTTGGACAGGGAACAGATACGCAGTATTTT. It encodes CASSPAVGQGTDTQYF. The V call is TRBV5-1, the J call TRBJ2-3, with 8 bases that match TRBD1. This CDR3 has 16 residues. CDR1 and CDR2 from the germline V gene are SGHRS and YFSETQ. Losses at the gene ends were 4 bases for V and 3 bases for J; bases not matched to a gene: 10.

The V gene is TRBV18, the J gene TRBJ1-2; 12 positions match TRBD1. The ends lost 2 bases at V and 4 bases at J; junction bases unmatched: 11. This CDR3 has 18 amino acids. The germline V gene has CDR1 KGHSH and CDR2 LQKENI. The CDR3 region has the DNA TGTGCCAGCTCACCATCCGGGACAGGGGGCCGGAACAGCTATGGCTACACCTTC. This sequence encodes CASSPSGTGGRNSYGYTF. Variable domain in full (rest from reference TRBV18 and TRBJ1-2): NAGVMQNPRHLVRRRGQEARLRCSPMKGHSHVYWYRQLPEEGLKFMVYLQKENIIDESGMPKERFSAEFPKEGPSILRIQQVVRGDSAAYFCASSPSGTGGRNSYGYTFGSGTRLTVV.

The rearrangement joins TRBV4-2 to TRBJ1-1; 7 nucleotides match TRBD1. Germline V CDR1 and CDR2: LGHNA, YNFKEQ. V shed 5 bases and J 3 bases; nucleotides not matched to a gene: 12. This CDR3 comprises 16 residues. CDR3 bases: TGTGCCAGCAGCTTACGAGCAGGGGGAGGAGACACTGAAGCTTTCTTT. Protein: CASSLRAGGGDTEAFF.

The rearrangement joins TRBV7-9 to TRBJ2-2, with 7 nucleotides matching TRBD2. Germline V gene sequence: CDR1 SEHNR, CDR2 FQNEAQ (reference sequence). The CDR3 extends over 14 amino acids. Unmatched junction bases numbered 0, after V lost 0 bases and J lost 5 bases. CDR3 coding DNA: TGTGCCAGCAGCTTAGCGGGAGGGACCGGGGAGCTGTTTTTT. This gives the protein CASSLAGGTGELFF.

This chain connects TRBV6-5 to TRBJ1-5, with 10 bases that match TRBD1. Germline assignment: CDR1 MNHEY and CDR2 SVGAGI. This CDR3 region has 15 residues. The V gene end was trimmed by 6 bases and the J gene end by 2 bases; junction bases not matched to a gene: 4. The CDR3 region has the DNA TGTGCCAGCAGCCGGACAGGGGGGGGCAATCAGCCCCAGCATTTT. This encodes CASSRTGGGNQPQHF.

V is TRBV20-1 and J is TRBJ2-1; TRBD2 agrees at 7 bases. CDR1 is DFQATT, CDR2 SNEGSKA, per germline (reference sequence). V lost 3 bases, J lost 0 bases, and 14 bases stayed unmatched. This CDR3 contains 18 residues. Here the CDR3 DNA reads TGCAGTGCTAGTCGAGGCCTAGCGGAAGCCCTCTCCTACAATGAGCAGTTCTTC. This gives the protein CSASRGLAEALSYNEQFF.

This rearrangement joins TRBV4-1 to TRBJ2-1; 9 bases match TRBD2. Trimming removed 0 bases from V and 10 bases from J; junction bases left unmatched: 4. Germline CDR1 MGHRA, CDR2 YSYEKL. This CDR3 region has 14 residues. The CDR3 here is CASSQDRGGEEQFF. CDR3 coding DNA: TGCGCCAGCAGCCAAGACCGCGGGGGGGAAGAGCAGTTCTTC.

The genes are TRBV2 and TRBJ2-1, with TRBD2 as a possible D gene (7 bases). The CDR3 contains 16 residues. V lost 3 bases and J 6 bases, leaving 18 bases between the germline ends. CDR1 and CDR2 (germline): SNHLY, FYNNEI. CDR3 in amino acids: CASSEGGREPLNEQFF. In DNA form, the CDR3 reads TGTGCCAGCAGTGAGGGGGGGCGGGAACCCCTCAATGAGCAGTTCTTC.

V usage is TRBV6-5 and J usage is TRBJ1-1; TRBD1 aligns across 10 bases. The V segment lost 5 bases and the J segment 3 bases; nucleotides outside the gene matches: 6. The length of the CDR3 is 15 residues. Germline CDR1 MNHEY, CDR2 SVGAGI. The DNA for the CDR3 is TGTGCCAGCAGTCCGGGACAGGGGCGGTACACTGAAGCTTTCTTT. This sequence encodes CASSPGQGRYTEAFF.

CDR3 protein: CASSPTSGGNNEQFF. In DNA form, the CDR3 reads TGTGCCAGCAGCCCTACTAGCGGGGGGAACAATGAGCAGTTCTTC. The rearrangement joins TRBV7-2 to TRBJ2-1; 12 positions match TRBD2. This CDR3 spans 15 amino acids. The J segment lost 5 bases and the V segment lost 5 bases, leaving 4 bases of the junction unmatched. Germline CDR1 reads SGHTA; CDR2 reads FQGNSA. The full variable domain, in which reference TRBV7-2 and TRBJ2-1 provide the parts outside the CDR3, is GAGVSQSPSNKVTEKGKDVELRCDPISGHTALYWYRQSLGQGLEFLIYFQGNSAPDKSGLPSDRFSAERTGGSVSTLTIQRTQQEDSAVYLCASSPTSGGNNEQFFGPGTRLTVL.

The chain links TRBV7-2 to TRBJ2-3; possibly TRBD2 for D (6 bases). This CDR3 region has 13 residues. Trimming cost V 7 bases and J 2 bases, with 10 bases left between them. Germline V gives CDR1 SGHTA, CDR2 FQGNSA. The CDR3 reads CASTSLATDTQYF. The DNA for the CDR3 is TGTGCCAGCACCTCACTAGCCACAGATACGCAGTATTTT.

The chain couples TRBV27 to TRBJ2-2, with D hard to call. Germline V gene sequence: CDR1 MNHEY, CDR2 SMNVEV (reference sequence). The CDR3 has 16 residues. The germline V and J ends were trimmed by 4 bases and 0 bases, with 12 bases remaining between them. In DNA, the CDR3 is TGTGCCAGCAGTTCTCGGGTAGCAGCGAACACCGGGGAGCTGTTTTTT. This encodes CASSSRVAANTGELFF.

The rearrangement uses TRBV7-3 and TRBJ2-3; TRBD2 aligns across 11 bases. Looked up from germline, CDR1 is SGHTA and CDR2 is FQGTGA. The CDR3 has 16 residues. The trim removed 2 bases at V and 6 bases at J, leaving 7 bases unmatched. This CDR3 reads CASSLGLAGGLDTQYF. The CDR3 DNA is TGTGCCAGCAGCTTAGGTCTAGCGGGAGGATTGGATACGCAGTATTTT.

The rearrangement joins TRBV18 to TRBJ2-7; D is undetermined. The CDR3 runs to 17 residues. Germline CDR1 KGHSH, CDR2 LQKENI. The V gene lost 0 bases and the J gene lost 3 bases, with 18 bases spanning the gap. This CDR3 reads CASSPPADYPGYYEQYF. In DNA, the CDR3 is TGTGCCAGCTCACCACCGGCCGATTACCCGGGTTACTACGAGCAGTACTTC.

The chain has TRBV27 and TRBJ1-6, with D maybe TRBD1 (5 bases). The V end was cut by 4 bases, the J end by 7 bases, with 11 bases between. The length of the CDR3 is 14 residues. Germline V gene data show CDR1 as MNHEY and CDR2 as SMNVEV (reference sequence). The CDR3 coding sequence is TGTGCCAGCAGTTGGAGGGGTACGAATTCACCCCTCCACTTT. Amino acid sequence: CASSWRGTNSPLHF.